This record covers a single T cell receptor beta chain. The V end was cut by 3 bases, the J end by 6 bases, with 18 bases between. This CDR3 contains 15 residues. From germline, CDR1 is SGHNT and CDR2 YYREEE (reference sequence). Authors' methods: Reference gene primers were amplified, and this amplification served to estimate nucleated cell counts. Generated by immunoSEQ multiplex PCR, the TCRdb table keeps only in-frame clones and is missing some. From that table come the V and J calls and clone size; the DNA was used to work out D and trimming. The sample carries 220,000 or so clones, 82% recorded once. The data were obtained in a study of blood T cell repertoires in COVID-19. Whole-study context: The United States, Italy and Spain provided the acute and convalescent COVID-19 samples. T cells, B-cell-depleted T cells, or PBMCs provided the cDNA or gDNA that served as material.

The Seattle patients, enrolled during active infection, were followed longitudinally. The chain couples TRBV5-4 to TRBJ1-2; D not resolved. Sequenced sample: peripheral blood. The sequence was obtained from a woman aged 80 or over with COVID-19, enrolled during active disease. The CDR3 spells CASSSKGEGGHGYTF. CDR3 nucleotides: TGTGCCAGCAGCTCAAAAGGAGAGGGAGGGCATGGCTACACCTTC. The whole variable domain, filled in from reference TRBV5-4 and TRBJ1-2, reads ETGVTQSPTHLIKTRGQQVTLRCSSQSGHNTVSWYQQALGQGPQFIFQYYREEENGRGNFPPRFSGLQFPNYSSELNVNALELDDSALYLCASSSKGEGGHGYTFGSGTRLTVV.